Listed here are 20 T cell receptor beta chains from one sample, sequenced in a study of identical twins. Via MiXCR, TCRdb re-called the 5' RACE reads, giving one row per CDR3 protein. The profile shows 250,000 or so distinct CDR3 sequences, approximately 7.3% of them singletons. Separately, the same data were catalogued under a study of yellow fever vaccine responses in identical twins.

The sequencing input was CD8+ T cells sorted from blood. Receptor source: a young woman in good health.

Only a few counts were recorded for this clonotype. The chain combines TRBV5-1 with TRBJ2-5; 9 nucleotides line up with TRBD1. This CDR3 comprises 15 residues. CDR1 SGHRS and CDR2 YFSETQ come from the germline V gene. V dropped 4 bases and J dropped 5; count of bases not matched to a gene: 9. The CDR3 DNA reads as TGCGCCAGCAGCCCCGGGACAGGGAGCGCGGAGACCCAGTACTTC. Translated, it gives CASSPGTGSAETQYF.

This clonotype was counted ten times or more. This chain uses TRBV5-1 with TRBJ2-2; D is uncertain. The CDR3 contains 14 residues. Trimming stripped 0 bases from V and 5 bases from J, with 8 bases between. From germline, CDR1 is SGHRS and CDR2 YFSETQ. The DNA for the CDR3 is TGCGCCAGCAGCTTGGTGGTGGATACCGGGGAGCTGTTTTTT. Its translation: CASSLVVDTGELFF.

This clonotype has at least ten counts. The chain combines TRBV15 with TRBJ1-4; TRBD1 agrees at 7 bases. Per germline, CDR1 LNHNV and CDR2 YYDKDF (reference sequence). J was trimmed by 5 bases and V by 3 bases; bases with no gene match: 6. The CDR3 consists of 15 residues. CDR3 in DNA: TGTGCCACCAGCAGCTCCGGGACAGAAAATGAAAAACTGTTTTTT. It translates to CATSSSGTENEKLFF.

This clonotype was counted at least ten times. CDR3 sequence: CSASEDGGYTF. CDR3 nucleotide sequence: TGCAGTGCTAGTGAGGACGGTGGCTACACCTTC. J is TRBJ1-2 and V is TRBV20-1; D remains ambiguous. Germline-derived CDR1 and CDR2 are DFQATT and SNEGSKA (reference sequence). This CDR3 has 11 residues. Trimming took 3 bases from V and 7 from J, leaving 9 bases between them.

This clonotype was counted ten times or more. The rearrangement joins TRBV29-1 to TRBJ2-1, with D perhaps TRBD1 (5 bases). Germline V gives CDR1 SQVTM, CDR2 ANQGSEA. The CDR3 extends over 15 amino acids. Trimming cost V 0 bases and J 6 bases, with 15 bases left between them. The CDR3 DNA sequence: TGCAGCGTTGAAGATCCTAGTTGGGGCCCCAATGAGCAGTTCTTC. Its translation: CSVEDPSWGPNEQFF.

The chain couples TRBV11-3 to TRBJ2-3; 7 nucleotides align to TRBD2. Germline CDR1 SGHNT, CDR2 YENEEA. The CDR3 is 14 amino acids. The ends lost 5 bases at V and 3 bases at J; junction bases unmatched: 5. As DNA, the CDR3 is TGTGCCAGCAGCACCGCGGGAGTAACAGATACGCAGTATTTT. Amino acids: CASSTAGVTDTQYF.

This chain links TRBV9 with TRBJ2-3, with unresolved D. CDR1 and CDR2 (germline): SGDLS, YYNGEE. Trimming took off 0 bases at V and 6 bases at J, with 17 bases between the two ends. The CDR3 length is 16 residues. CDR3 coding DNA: TGTGCCAGCAGCGTAGTCGGAAGAAAGTTCACGGATACGCAGTATTTT. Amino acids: CASSVVGRKFTDTQYF.

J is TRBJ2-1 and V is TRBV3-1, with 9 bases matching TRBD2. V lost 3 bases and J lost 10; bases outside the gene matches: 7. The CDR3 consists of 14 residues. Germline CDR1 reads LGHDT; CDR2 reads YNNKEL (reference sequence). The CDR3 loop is CASSHPAGGKEQFF. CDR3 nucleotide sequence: TGTGCCAGCAGCCACCCAGCGGGGGGTAAAGAGCAGTTCTTC.

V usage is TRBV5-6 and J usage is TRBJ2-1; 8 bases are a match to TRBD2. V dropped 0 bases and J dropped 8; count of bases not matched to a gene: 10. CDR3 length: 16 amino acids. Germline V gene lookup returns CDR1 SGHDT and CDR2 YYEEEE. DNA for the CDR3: TGTGCCAGCAGCTTGGGCGTTTCGGGGGGGGTGGATGAGCAGTTCTTC. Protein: CASSLGVSGGVDEQFF. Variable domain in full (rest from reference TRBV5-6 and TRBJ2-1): DAGVTQSPTHLIKTRGQQVTLRCSPKSGHDTVSWYQQALGQGPQFIFQYYEEEERQRGNFPDRFSGHQFPNYSSELNVNALLLGDSALYLCASSLGVSGGVDEQFFGPGTRLTVL.

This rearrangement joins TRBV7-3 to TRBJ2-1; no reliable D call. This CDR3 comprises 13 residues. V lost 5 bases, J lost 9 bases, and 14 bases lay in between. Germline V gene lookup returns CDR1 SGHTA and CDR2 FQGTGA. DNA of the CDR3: TGTGCCAGCAGCCCCGGAATAGCTTCTGAGCAGTTCTTC. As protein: CASSPGIASEQFF.

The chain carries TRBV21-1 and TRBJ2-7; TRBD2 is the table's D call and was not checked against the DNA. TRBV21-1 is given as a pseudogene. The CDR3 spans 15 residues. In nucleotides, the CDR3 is TGTGCCAGCAGCCCATCGGGCGGGAGGGAATACGAGCAGTACTTC. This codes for CASSPSGGREYEQYF.

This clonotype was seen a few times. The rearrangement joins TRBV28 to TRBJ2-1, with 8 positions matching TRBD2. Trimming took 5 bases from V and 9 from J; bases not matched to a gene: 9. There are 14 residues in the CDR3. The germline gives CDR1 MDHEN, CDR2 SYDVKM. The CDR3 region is CASSPPGTSVEQFF. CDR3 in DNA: TGTGCCAGCAGTCCCCCCGGGACTAGTGTTGAGCAGTTCTTC.

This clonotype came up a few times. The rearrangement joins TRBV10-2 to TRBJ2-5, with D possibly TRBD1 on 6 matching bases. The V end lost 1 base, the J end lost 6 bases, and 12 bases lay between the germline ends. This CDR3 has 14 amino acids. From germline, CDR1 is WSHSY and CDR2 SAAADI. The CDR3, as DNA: TGCGCCAGCAGTGAGTTAGACAGGACCCAGACCCAGTACTTC. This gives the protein CASSELDRTQTQYF.

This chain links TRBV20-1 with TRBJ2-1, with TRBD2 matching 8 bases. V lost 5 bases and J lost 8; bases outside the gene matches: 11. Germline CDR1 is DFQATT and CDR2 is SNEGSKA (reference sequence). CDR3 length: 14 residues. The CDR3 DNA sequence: TGCAGTGCTCAAGTCACTAGCGGCAAGGATGAGCAGTTCTTC. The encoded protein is CSAQVTSGKDEQFF.

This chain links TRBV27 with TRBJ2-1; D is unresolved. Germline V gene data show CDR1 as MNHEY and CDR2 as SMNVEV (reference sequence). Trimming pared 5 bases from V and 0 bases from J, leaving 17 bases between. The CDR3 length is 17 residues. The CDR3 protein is CASSPNPDPSSYNEQFF. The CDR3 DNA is TGTGCCAGCAGTCCCAATCCGGACCCGAGCTCCTACAATGAGCAGTTCTTC.

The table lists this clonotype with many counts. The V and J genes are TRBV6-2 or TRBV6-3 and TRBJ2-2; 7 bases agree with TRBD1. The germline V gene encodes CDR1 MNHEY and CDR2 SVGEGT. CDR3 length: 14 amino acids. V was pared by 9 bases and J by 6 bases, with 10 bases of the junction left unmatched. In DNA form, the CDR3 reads TGTGCCAGTTCGAAGGGGGCCGAGGCCGGGGAGCTGTTTTTT. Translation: CASSKGAEAGELFF.

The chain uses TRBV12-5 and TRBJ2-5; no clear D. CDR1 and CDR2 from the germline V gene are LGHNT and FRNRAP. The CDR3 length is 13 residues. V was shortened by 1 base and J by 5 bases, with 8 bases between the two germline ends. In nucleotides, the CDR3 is TGTGCTAGTGGTTTGGCCTCCGAGGAGACCCAGTACTTC. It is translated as CASGLASEETQYF.

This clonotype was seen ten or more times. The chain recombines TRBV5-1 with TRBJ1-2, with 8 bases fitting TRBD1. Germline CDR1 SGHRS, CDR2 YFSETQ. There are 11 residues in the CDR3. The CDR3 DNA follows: TGCGCTATCGGACAGGGCAGGGGCTACACCTTC. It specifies CAIGQGRGYTF.

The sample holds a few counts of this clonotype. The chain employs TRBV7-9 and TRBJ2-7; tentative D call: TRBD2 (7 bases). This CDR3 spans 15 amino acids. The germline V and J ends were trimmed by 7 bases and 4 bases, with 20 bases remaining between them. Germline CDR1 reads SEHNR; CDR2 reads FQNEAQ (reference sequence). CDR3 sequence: CASKGGGGEGYEQYV. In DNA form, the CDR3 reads TGTGCCAGCAAGGGGGGCGGGGGAGAAGGATACGAGCAGTACGTC.

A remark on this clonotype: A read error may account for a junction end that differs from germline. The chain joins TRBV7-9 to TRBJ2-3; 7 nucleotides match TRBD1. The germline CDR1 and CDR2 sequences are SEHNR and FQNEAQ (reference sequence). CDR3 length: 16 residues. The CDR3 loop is CAGSPKGTENTDTQYF. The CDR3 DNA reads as TGTGCCGGCAGCCCCAAAGGGACAGAGAACACAGATACGCAGTATTTT.